This T cell receptor beta chain was captured in a study of OX40 agonist ivuxolimab in advanced cancers. This table comes from immunoSEQ multiplex PCR, and its TCRdb copy is limited to in-frame clones, with some not included. The sample has under 150,000 clones, about nine tenths seen once; the top ten hold roughly 1.1%. Germline V lookup: CDR1 LNHNV, CDR2 YYDKDF (reference sequence). V was clipped by 0 bases and J by 4 bases, with 19 bases between them. CDR3 length: 17 residues. The source is an adult with an advanced solid tumor such as melanoma, head and neck, liver or kidney cancer. The sample here was CD4+ or CD8+ T cells sorted from blood, taken in a trial of the OX40 agonist ivuxolimab. The V call is TRBV15, the J call TRBJ2-7; possibly TRBD1 for D (7 bases). CDR3 residues: CATSRDHSAGTVYEQYF. CDR3 DNA sequence: TGTGCCACCAGCAGAGACCACTCCGCGGGGACAGTTTACGAGCAGTACTTC.